This T cell receptor beta chain was sequenced for a study of blood T cell repertoires in COVID-19. Study-wide context: T cells, B-cell-depleted T cells, or PBMCs supplied cDNA or gDNA.

The assay was immunoSEQ multiplex PCR, and TCRdb's table has in-frame clones only and misses some. The sample has 85,000 to 110,000 clones; 80% to 90% are singletons. The CDR3 is 11 residues long. Trimming removed 6 bases from V and 12 bases from J, with 12 bases in between. Germline V CDR1 and CDR2: MNHEY, SVGEGT. This clonotype was sampled from a human donor in a cohort sampled during active COVID-19. The sequenced sample was peripheral blood. The chain uses TRBV6-2 or TRBV6-3 and TRBJ2-1, with D possibly being TRBD1 (5 bases). This CDR3 is CASSRQSGQFF. CDR3 sequence (DNA): TGTGCCAGCAGCCGACAGTCTGGGCAGTTCTTC.